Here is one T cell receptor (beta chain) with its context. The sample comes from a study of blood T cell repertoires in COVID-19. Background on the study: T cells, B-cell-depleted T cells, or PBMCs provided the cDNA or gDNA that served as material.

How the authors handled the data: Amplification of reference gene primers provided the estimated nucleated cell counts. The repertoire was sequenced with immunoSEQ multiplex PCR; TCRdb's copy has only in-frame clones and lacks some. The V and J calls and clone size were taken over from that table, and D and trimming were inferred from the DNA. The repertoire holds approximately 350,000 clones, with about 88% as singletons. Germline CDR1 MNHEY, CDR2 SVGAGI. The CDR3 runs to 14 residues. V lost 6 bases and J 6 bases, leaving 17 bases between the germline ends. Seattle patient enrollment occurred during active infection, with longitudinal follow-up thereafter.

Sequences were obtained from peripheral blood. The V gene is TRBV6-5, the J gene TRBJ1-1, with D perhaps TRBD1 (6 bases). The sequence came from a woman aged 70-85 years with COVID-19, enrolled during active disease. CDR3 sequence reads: CASSRGGRQPEAFF. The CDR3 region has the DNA TGTGCCAGCAGCCGGGGGGGGCGTCAACCTGAAGCTTTCTTT.